This T cell receptor beta chain was identified in a study of T cells in Graves' hyperthyroidism and ophthalmopathy. Authors of the study amplified TCR beta CDR3 regions from RNA transcripts. The TCR CDR3 first-round RT-PCR relied on the HTBI primer set. MiXCR, run by TCRdb on the multiplex PCR reads, gives a single entry per CDR3 protein. Of roughly 400,000 distinct CDR3 sequences in the sample, about 14% were seen once. V lost 5 bases and J lost 15; bases outside the gene matches: 14. Germline V lookup: CDR1 SEHNR, CDR2 FQNEAQ (reference sequence). The CDR3 is made up of 14 amino acids. Ophthalmopathy patients all had a Clinical Activity Score of at least 3, a NOSPECS grade of at least 4 and disease under 3 months old. PBMCs stemmed from about 9.7 ml fresh peripheral blood.

This chain links TRBV7-9 with TRBJ2-1, with 9 bases lining up with TRBD2. This TCR was recovered from a man aged 50-59 years with Graves' ophthalmopathy. The sequencing input was blood. DNA of the CDR3: TGTGCCAGCAGCACCCAGACTAGCGGACGCCCTCGGTTCTTC. As protein: CASSTQTSGRPRFF.